Presented here are 26 T cell receptor beta chains from one specimen sequenced in a study of spatial heterogeneity in lung cancer (dated by TCRdb to about 2019). The library was made by 5' RACE. Instrument used: NextSeq 500. The raw public reads went through TCRdb reprocessing: fastp at Q25, MiXCR clone calling, in-frame beta chains kept. Records with the same CDR3 protein are collapsed into one entry carrying the most frequent genes and DNA. The table for this sample lists about 92,000 distinct CDR3 sequences; approximately 12% of them were counted only once. 35% to 45% of the sample comes from the top ten. In the paper's terms, the time point label means: sample taken at primary tumor resection. The material was PBMCs, obtained at surgery. Receptors originate from a male donor with early-stage non-small cell lung cancer.

The chain combines TRBV19 with TRBJ1-5; D is unresolved. V lost 3 bases and J lost 1, with 7 bases in between. CDR1 LNHDA and CDR2 SQIVND come from the germline V gene (reference sequence). The CDR3 runs 14 residues. CDR3 nucleotides: TGTGCCAGTAGTATGGTCCAGAGCAATCAGCCCCAGCATTTT. Encoded protein: CASSMVQSNQPQHF.

V usage is TRBV20-1 and J usage is TRBJ2-2; D call uncertain. Germline V lookup: CDR1 DFQATT, CDR2 SNEGSKA (reference sequence). The CDR3 runs 14 residues. The V end lost 6 bases, the J end lost 5 bases, and 16 bases lay between the germline ends. The CDR3 sequence is CSAIAPGLTGELFF. The CDR3 nucleotides are TGCAGTGCCATCGCCCCAGGTCTGACCGGGGAGCTGTTTTTT.

As regards this clonotype: A much larger clone lies a single base off, so this may be a read error. This chain joins TRBV3-1 and TRBJ2-1, with TRBD2 matching 9 bases. V gave up 1 base and J gave up 6 bases; unmatched junction bases: 4. Looked up from germline, CDR1 is LGHDT and CDR2 is YNNKEL (reference sequence). This CDR3 is 15 amino acids long. In DNA form, the CDR3 reads TGTGCCAGCAGCCAAGCTAGCGGGAATTCCAATGAGCAGTTCTTC. Translating it yields CASSQASGNSNEQFF.

This clonotype was found a few times. This sequence joins TRBV29-1 and TRBJ1-1; D is ambiguous. V was cut by 4 bases and J by 0 bases, with 9 bases left in between. The CDR3 consists of 13 residues. From germline, CDR1 is SQVTM and CDR2 ANQGSEA. The CDR3 DNA sequence: TGCAGCGTTGGTAACTCTGTGAACACTGAAGCTTTCTTT. The encoded protein is CSVGNSVNTEAFF.

This clonotype was seen many times. V and J are TRBV29-1 and TRBJ2-1, with 14 bases aligning to TRBD2. With 7 bases clipped from V and 7 bases from J, the junction kept 12 bases outside the gene matches. The germline V gene encodes CDR1 SQVTM and CDR2 ANQGSEA. The CDR3 totals 16 residues. CDR3 region: CSAAGTSGSTGNEQFF. CDR3 in DNA: TGCAGCGCAGCCGGGACTAGCGGGAGTACGGGGAATGAGCAGTTCTTC.

This clonotype appeared a few times. The rearrangement links TRBV5-1 to TRBJ2-3; TRBD2 agrees at 12 bases. With V trimmed by 3 bases and J by 4 bases, 12 bases remained unmatched. The length of the CDR3 is 18 residues. Per germline, CDR1 SGHRS and CDR2 YFSETQ. CDR3: CASSWGLAGSRSADTQYF. CDR3 nucleotides: TGCGCCAGCAGCTGGGGACTAGCGGGCTCCCGGTCGGCAGATACGCAGTATTTT.

V and J are TRBV29-1 and TRBJ2-2; either TRBD1 or TRBD2 may supply D (5 bases each). The CDR3 is 14 residues long. Germline CDR1 reads SQVTM; CDR2 reads ANQGSEA. Between the trimmed V and J ends, which lost 3 bases and 6 bases, there was a span of 14 bases. The CDR3 DNA reads TGCAGCGTTGAGGCCGGGGCCGTCCCCGGGGAGCTGTTTTTT. This gives the protein CSVEAGAVPGELFF.

This clonotype was seen at least ten times. The V and J genes are TRBV6-2 or TRBV6-3 and TRBJ1-6; D might be TRBD1 (6 bases). V shed 5 bases and J shed 4 bases, with 12 bases lying between them. The V gene's germline CDR1 is MNHEY and CDR2 SVGEGT. CDR3 length: 15 residues. The CDR3 loop reads CASSPGQSYNSPLHF. As DNA, the CDR3 is TGTGCCAGCAGTCCAGGACAGAGTTATAATTCACCCCTCCACTTT.

The genes are TRBV19 and TRBJ1-5, with D uncertain. The CDR3 covers 17 residues. V was shortened by 1 base and J by 5 bases, with 18 bases between the two germline ends. Germline CDR1 LNHDA, CDR2 SQIVND (reference sequence). The CDR3 is CASSIARRVEGDQPQHF. The DNA for the CDR3 is TGTGCCAGTAGTATAGCCCGCCGGGTAGAAGGCGATCAGCCCCAGCATTTT.

This clonotype was seen ten or more times. The V gene is TRBV28, the J gene TRBJ1-6, with no clear D. The CDR3 extends over 15 amino acids. The germline V and J ends were trimmed by 4 bases and 9 bases, with 16 bases remaining between them. Germline V lookup: CDR1 MDHEN, CDR2 SYDVKM. For the CDR3, the DNA is TGTGCCAGCAGTTCGCCTCCTGCGGCAAGTTCACCCCTCCACTTT. It codes for CASSSPPAASSPLHF.

A word on this clonotype: One base away lies a much larger clone, so this may be a sequencing read error. This CDR3 reads CASSPLWPESYSYEQYF. CDR3 DNA: TGTGCCAGCAGTCCTCTCTGGCCAGAAAGCTACTCCTACGAGCAGTACTTC. The chain employs TRBV6-2 or TRBV6-3 and TRBJ2-7; no reliable D call. Germline V lookup: CDR1 MNHEY, CDR2 SVGEGT. Trimming removed 5 bases from V and 0 bases from J, with 20 bases in between. CDR3 length: 17 residues.

The chain uses TRBV6-5 and TRBJ2-2; the D is unclear. The germline V gene encodes CDR1 MNHEY and CDR2 SVGAGI. This CDR3 is 17 amino acids long. The V end lost 4 bases, the J end lost 1 base, and 16 bases lay between the germline ends. The CDR3: CASSSPAAAENTGELFF. CDR3 bases: TGTGCCAGCAGTTCCCCGGCGGCGGCGGAGAACACCGGGGAGCTGTTTTTT.

The chain recombines TRBV6-5 with TRBJ1-1; unclear D gene. Trimming pared 4 bases from V and 0 bases from J, leaving 15 bases between. The CDR3 is 16 residues long. The germline V gene encodes CDR1 MNHEY and CDR2 SVGAGI. CDR3 bases: TGTGCCAGCAGTTCCCGTGGGTCTTACATGAACACTGAAGCTTTCTTT. As protein: CASSSRGSYMNTEAFF.

This clonotype was found a few times. CDR3 coding DNA: TGTGCCAGCAGCATACCGGGAAGCGAGGCGTCCCTCCACTTT. As protein: CASSIPGSEASLHF. The chain has TRBV7-9 and TRBJ1-6; the D is unclear. Germline CDR1 SEHNR, CDR2 FQNEAQ (reference sequence). Trimming pared 5 bases from V and 14 bases from J, leaving 19 bases between. The CDR3 has 14 amino acids.

The V and J genes are TRBV20-1 and TRBJ2-7, with TRBD1 as a possible D gene (5 bases). Germline V gene lookup returns CDR1 DFQATT and CDR2 SNEGSKA (reference sequence). This CDR3 has 13 amino acids. Trimming pared 6 bases from V and 2 bases from J, leaving 14 bases between. The CDR3 sequence: CSAPGNPTYEQYF. As DNA, the CDR3 is TGCAGTGCCCCAGGGAATCCCACCTACGAGCAGTACTTC.

V usage is TRBV4-3 and J usage is TRBJ2-1; D gene unclear. This CDR3 contains 11 residues. Germline CDR1 is LGHNA and CDR2 is YSLEER. V was shortened by 6 bases and J by 4 bases, with 4 bases between the two germline ends. The CDR3 DNA follows: TGCGCCAGCAGGGGATACAATGAGCAGTTCTTC. Translation gives CASRGYNEQFF.

The chain carries TRBV19 and TRBJ2-3; perhaps TRBD2 as D (5 bases). The CDR3 contains 14 residues. Germline V gene sequence: CDR1 LNHDA, CDR2 SQIVND (reference sequence). V was trimmed by 2 bases and J by 2 bases, leaving 8 bases between them. CDR3 sequence (DNA): TGTGCCAGTAGTATAACCGGGGACACAGATACGCAGTATTTT. Translated: CASSITGDTDTQYF.

This clonotype has just a few counts. The chain combines TRBV28 with TRBJ2-7, with 7 bases aligning to TRBD1. Germline CDR1 and CDR2: MDHEN and SYDVKM. The CDR3 is made up of 15 amino acids. J was trimmed by 0 bases and V by 4 bases; bases with no gene match: 6. DNA for the CDR3: TGTGCCAGCAGTTCAACCGGGACAGCCTCCTACGAGCAGTACTTC. Protein product: CASSSTGTASYEQYF.

This clonotype was counted at least ten times. The J gene is TRBJ2-3, the V gene TRBV5-1; 7 bases line up with TRBD1. The V segment lost 3 bases and the J segment 2 bases; nucleotides outside the gene matches: 6. The CDR3 runs 15 residues. The germline gives CDR1 SGHRS, CDR2 YFSETQ. The CDR3 reads CASSSFEGATDTQYF. For the CDR3, the DNA is TGCGCCAGCAGCTCGTTTGAGGGGGCCACAGATACGCAGTATTTT.

The chain combines TRBV30 with TRBJ1-2; D is ambiguous. The germline V and J ends were trimmed by 4 bases and 1 base, with 7 bases remaining between them. Germline CDR1 is GTSNPN and CDR2 is SVGIG (reference sequence). CDR3 size: 12 residues. The CDR3 protein is CAWIAYNYGYTF. The CDR3 region has the DNA TGTGCCTGGATAGCCTATAACTATGGCTACACCTTC.

This clonotype was detected only a few times. The rearrangement links TRBV4-3 to TRBJ1-6, with a tentative D call TRBD1 (6 bases). The CDR3 loop spans 15 amino acids. The germline V gene encodes CDR1 LGHNA and CDR2 YSLEER. The germline V and J ends were trimmed by 1 base and 10 bases, with 14 bases remaining between them. The CDR3 region is CASSQGNREGSPLHF. DNA of the CDR3: TGCGCCAGCAGCCAAGGAAACAGGGAAGGCTCACCCCTCCACTTT.

The genes are TRBV9 and TRBJ2-2, with D hard to call. CDR1 and CDR2 (germline): SGDLS, YYNGEE. The ends were cut back, 1 base at V and 6 bases at J, with 10 bases in the middle. CDR3 length: 14 residues. CDR3 in DNA: TGTGCCAGCAGCGTATACGGGTTGGCCGGGGAGCTGTTTTTT. Its protein is CASSVYGLAGELFF.

This clonotype was detected ten times or more. V usage is TRBV10-3 and J usage is TRBJ2-3; D ambiguous. The ends were cut back, 7 bases at V and 6 bases at J, with 17 bases in the middle. Germline V lookup: CDR1 ENHRY, CDR2 SYGVKD. The CDR3 loop spans 14 amino acids. As DNA, the CDR3 is TGTGCCATCACCGATCCAAGGTTTTCGGATACGCAGTATTTT. Its translation: CAITDPRFSDTQYF.

This clonotype has more than one count but fewer than ten. The chain has TRBV29-1 and TRBJ1-6; unclear D gene. CDR1 is SQVTM and CDR2 is ANQGSEA in the germline V gene. This CDR3 is 12 amino acids long. The V gene lost 4 bases and the J gene lost 8 bases, with 9 bases spanning the gap. CDR3 DNA sequence: TGCAGCGTTGGGGATGTGGATTCACCCCTCCACTTT. The encoded protein is CSVGDVDSPLHF.

This chain connects TRBV20-1 to TRBJ1-1; D is possibly TRBD1 (6 bases). Deletions cut 1 base from V and 3 bases from J, with 18 bases between. Germline lookup yields CDR1 DFQATT and CDR2 SNEGSKA (reference sequence). This CDR3 has 16 residues. This CDR3 is CSARAGQRVPYTEAFF. Here the CDR3 DNA reads TGCAGTGCTAGAGCTGGACAGAGGGTACCGTACACTGAAGCTTTCTTT.

There are many counts of this clonotype. The chain joins TRBV6-1 to TRBJ2-5; 9 bases map to TRBD1. After removal of 4 bases from V and 4 bases from J, the junction contained 13 bases not matched to a gene. The CDR3 is made up of 17 amino acids. Germline CDR1 MNHNS, CDR2 SASEGT. CDR3 region: CASSVTWPGQGRETQYF. The DNA for the CDR3 is TGTGCCAGCAGTGTTACGTGGCCCGGACAGGGGAGAGAGACCCAGTACTTC.